Listed here are 17 T cell receptor beta chains from one sample, sequenced in a study of T cells in tuberculosis. This table comes from immunoSEQ multiplex PCR, and its TCRdb copy is limited to in-frame clones, with some not included. The sample carries tens of thousands of clones, 95% to 96% recorded once. Sequenced input: PBMCs. The source of these receptors is a donor aged 10-29 years with latent tuberculosis or without tuberculosis infection.

The chain carries TRBV5-6 and TRBJ2-1; possibly TRBD2 for D (6 bases). The CDR3 is 14 residues long. The V gene lost 6 bases and the J gene lost 3 bases, with 13 bases spanning the gap. From germline, CDR1 is SGHDT and CDR2 YYEEEE. The CDR3 loop reads CASILGTFYNEQFF. The CDR3 DNA reads as TGTGCCAGCATCCTAGGGACTTTCTACAATGAGCAGTTCTTC.

The chain has TRBV7-9 and TRBJ1-5; possibly TRBD1 for D (5 bases). V lost 5 bases and J lost 5, with 10 bases in between. Per germline, CDR1 SEHNR and CDR2 FQNEAQ (reference sequence). CDR3 length: 13 amino acids. The CDR3 region is CASSTEGYQPQHF. CDR3 DNA sequence: TGTGCCAGCAGCACGGAGGGGTATCAGCCCCAGCATTTT.

This chain links TRBV14 with TRBJ1-2, with 8 bases lining up with TRBD1. Germline CDR1 and CDR2: SGHDN and FVKESK. CDR3 size: 17 residues. Trimming at V came to 0 bases and at J to 3 bases, leaving 9 bases not matched to a gene. As DNA, the CDR3 is TGTGCCAGCAGCCAAGACCACCCGAAGACAGGGGACTATGGCTACACCTTC. Protein: CASSQDHPKTGDYGYTF.

This clone appeared once. The chain employs TRBV2 and TRBJ1-2; TRBD1 matches at 7 bases. Looked up from germline, CDR1 is SNHLY and CDR2 is FYNNEI. Germline trimming cut 4 bases from V and 0 bases from J; bases unmatched to any gene: 5. The CDR3 is 15 amino acids. CDR3 DNA: TGTGCCAGCAGTGGCCGGGACAGCCCTAACTATGGCTACACCTTC. It is translated as CASSGRDSPNYGYTF. The full variable domain, its missing parts supplied by reference TRBV2 and TRBJ1-2, is EPEVTQTPSHQVTQMGQEVILRCVPISNHLYFYWYRQILGQKVEFLVSFYNNEISEKSEIFDDQFSVERPDGSNFTLKIRSTKLEDSAMYFCASSGRDSPNYGYTFGSGTRLTVV.

This clone was seen just once. This chain connects TRBV5-1 to TRBJ2-5; 7 positions agree with TRBD1. The CDR3 has 15 amino acids. After removal of 3 bases from V and 0 bases from J, the junction contained 5 bases not matched to a gene. CDR1 SGHRS and CDR2 YFSETQ come from the germline V gene. The CDR3 reads CASSSIDRDQETQYF. In DNA, the CDR3 is TGCGCCAGCAGCTCCATAGACAGGGACCAAGAGACCCAGTACTTC.

The V gene is TRBV2, the J gene TRBJ1-1; D may be TRBD1 (5 bases). Germline CDR1 reads SNHLY; CDR2 reads FYNNEI. Between the trimmed V and J ends, which lost 5 bases and 0 bases, there was a span of 10 bases. This CDR3 is built from 14 residues. The CDR3 loop reads CASSTEGMNTEAFF. For the CDR3, the DNA is TGTGCCAGCAGTACGGAGGGGATGAACACTGAAGCTTTCTTT.

The chain combines TRBV11-2 with TRBJ1-1; D gene uncertain. The length of the CDR3 is 11 residues. Trimming pared 3 bases from V and 6 bases from J, leaving 5 bases between. Germline V gene lookup returns CDR1 SGHAT and CDR2 FQNNGV. The CDR3 nucleotides are TGTGCCAGCAGCTTTGCAGCTGAAGCTTTCTTT. Encoded protein: CASSFAAEAFF.

The chain uses TRBV11-3 and TRBJ2-3; TRBD2 matches 10 bases. CDR3 length: 15 amino acids. J lost 4 bases, V lost 4 bases, and 5 bases had no gene match. Germline CDR1 and CDR2: SGHNT and YENEEA. DNA for the CDR3: TGTGCCAGCAGCTCTAAGCGGGGGGGCGCAGATACGCAGTATTTT. Its protein product is CASSSKRGGADTQYF.

The chain recombines TRBV6-1 with TRBJ1-2, with D unresolved. Per germline, CDR1 MNHNS and CDR2 SASEGT. Trimming left V 3 bases short and J 5 bases short, with 10 bases between. The CDR3 consists of 13 residues. The CDR3 spells CASSDWQKYGYTF. The CDR3 DNA reads TGTGCCAGCAGTGACTGGCAGAAGTATGGCTACACCTTC.

The chain links TRBV11-2 to TRBJ2-5; D might be TRBD2 (6 bases). Germline CDR1 reads SGHAT; CDR2 reads FQNNGV. V was shortened by 5 bases and J by 0 bases, with 16 bases between the two germline ends. The CDR3 totals 16 residues. The CDR3 DNA reads TGTGCCAGCAGCCCCCGGGACTCCCGTCACCAAGAGACCCAGTACTTC. As protein: CASSPRDSRHQETQYF.

CDR3 in amino acids: CASSFRGENTEAFF. CDR3 coding DNA: TGTGCCAGCAGCTTTCGGGGGGAGAACACTGAAGCTTTCTTT. V and J are TRBV13 and TRBJ1-1, with D tentatively TRBD1 (5 bases). CDR1 is PRHDT, CDR2 FYEKMQ, per germline (reference sequence). The ends were cut back, 3 bases at V and 1 base at J, with 9 bases in the middle. CDR3 size: 14 residues. Based on the CDR3 plus reference TRBV13 and TRBJ1-1, the full variable domain is AAGVIQSPRHLIKEKRETATLKCYPIPRHDTVYWYQQGPGQDPQFLISFYEKMQSDKGSIPDRFSAQQFSDYHSELNMSSLELGDSALYFCASSFRGENTEAFFGQGTRLTVV.

The rearrangement uses TRBV4-1 and TRBJ1-2; D remains ambiguous. The CDR3 extends over 12 amino acids. The germline gives CDR1 MGHRA, CDR2 YSYEKL. V was clipped by 1 base and J by 5 bases, with 5 bases between them. The CDR3 DNA reads TGCGCCAGCAGCCAAGGCCAGTATGGCTACACCTTC. Amino acids: CASSQGQYGYTF.

The chain is built from TRBV10-3 and TRBJ1-6; TRBD1 matches 10 bases. From germline, CDR1 is ENHRY and CDR2 SYGVKD. The V and J ends lost 4 bases and 9 bases, in that order; junction bases with no gene match: 12. This CDR3 contains 17 residues. The CDR3 loop is CAISGPNAGQGVSPLHF. The CDR3, as DNA: TGTGCCATCAGTGGGCCAAACGCTGGACAGGGGGTTTCACCCCTCCACTTT.

V gene TRBV6-1 combines with J gene TRBJ2-3; D gene ambiguous. The CDR3 extends over 12 amino acids. Trimming pared 6 bases from V and 0 bases from J, leaving 4 bases between. Germline lookup yields CDR1 MNHNS and CDR2 SASEGT. The CDR3 region has the DNA TGTGCCAGCAGCTCTAGCACAGATACGCAGTATTTT. Residues: CASSSSTDTQYF.

CDR3 bases: TGTGCCAGCAGTTTACAGGGGGCGGACTCACCCCTCCACTTT. Translating it yields CASSLQGADSPLHF. V usage is TRBV27 and J usage is TRBJ1-6; TRBD1 aligns across 8 bases. CDR1 and CDR2 (germline): MNHEY, SMNVEV (reference sequence). This CDR3 has 14 residues. Trimming cost V 2 bases and J 10 bases; bases outside gene matches: 4.

J is TRBJ1-4 and V is TRBV30, with D possibly TRBD1 on 5 matching bases. This CDR3 is 17 amino acids long. Germline lookup yields CDR1 GTSNPN and CDR2 SVGIG (reference sequence). Between the trimmed V and J ends, which lost 0 bases and 7 bases, there was a span of 21 bases. The CDR3 DNA is TGTGCCTGGAGTGTAAGGCCCCTTCAGGGCCCCTCTGAAAAACTGTTTTTT. It translates to CAWSVRPLQGPSEKLFF. Full variable domain (missing parts from reference TRBV30 and TRBJ1-4): SQTIHQWPATLVQPVGSPLSLECTVEGTSNPNLYWYRQAAGRGLQLLFYSVGIGQISSEVPQNLSASRPQDRQFILSSKKLLLSDSGFYLCAWSVRPLQGPSEKLFFGSGTQLSVL.

The chain has TRBV6-1 and TRBJ1-6, with 7 bases lining up with TRBD1. The CDR3 sequence is 14 residues long. CDR1 is MNHNS and CDR2 is SASEGT in the germline V gene. With V trimmed by 6 bases and J by 9 bases, 8 bases remained unmatched. The CDR3: CASSDGQEGSPLHF. The DNA for the CDR3 is TGTGCCAGCAGCGACGGACAGGAGGGTTCACCCCTCCACTTT.